Included here is one T cell receptor (beta chain) sequence, with context. The antigen is not known. The assay was immunoSEQ multiplex PCR, and TCRdb's table has in-frame clones only and misses some. The data hold 200,000 or so clones, with around 90% observed a single time. CDR3 size: 16 residues. V shed 4 bases, J shed 6 bases, and the junction held 14 bases outside the gene matches. Germline loops: CDR1 SGHDT, CDR2 YYEEEE. This entry belongs to a study of cytomegalovirus exposure and HLA in healthy donors. In the study overall: In a later analysis, it was reported that the 110 or so validation repertoires had been produced on the same platform as the 700 or so repertoires belonging to the first cohort.

Study observations and caveats: Both high specificity and high sensitivity reportedly marked the classifier's diagnosis of cytomegalovirus status.

This sequence originates from a woman aged 18-35 years in good health and CMV-seronegative. The chain recombines TRBV5-6 with TRBJ1-2; 8 bases are shared with TRBD1. The sample comprised PBMCs. The CDR3 DNA reads TGTGCCAGCAGCAAGGGACCGGACAGGGCGTCGGATGGCTACACCTTC. It specifies CASSKGPDRASDGYTF.